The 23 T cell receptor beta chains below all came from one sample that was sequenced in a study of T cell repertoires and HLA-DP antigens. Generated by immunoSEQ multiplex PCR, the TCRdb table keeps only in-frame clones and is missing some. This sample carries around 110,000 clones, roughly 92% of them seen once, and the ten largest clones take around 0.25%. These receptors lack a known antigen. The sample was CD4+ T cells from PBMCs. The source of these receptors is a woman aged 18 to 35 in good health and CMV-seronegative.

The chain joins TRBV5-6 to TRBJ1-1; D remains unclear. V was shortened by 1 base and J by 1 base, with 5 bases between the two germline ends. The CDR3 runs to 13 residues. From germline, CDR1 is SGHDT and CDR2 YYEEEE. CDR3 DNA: TGTGCCAGCAGCTTGACGAGGAACACTGAAGCTTTCTTT. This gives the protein CASSLTRNTEAFF. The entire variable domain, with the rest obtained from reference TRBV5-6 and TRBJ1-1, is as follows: DAGVTQSPTHLIKTRGQQVTLRCSPKSGHDTVSWYQQALGQGPQFIFQYYEEEERQRGNFPDRFSGHQFPNYSSELNVNALLLGDSALYLCASSLTRNTEAFFGQGTRLTVV.

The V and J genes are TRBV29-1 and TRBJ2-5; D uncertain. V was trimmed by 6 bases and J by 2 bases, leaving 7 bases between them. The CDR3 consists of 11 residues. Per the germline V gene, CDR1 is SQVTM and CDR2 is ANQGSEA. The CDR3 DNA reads TGCAGCGTGTGGCGTCAAGAGACCCAGTACTTC. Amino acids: CSVWRQETQYF.

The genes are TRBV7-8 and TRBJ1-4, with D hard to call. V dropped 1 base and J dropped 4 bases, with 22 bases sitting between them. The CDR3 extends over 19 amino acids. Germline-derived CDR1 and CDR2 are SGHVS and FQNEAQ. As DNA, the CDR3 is TGTGCCAGCAGCTTAGGATGGAACAGAAGTTTGGAGAATAATGAAAAACTGTTTTTT. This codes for CASSLGWNRSLENNEKLFF.

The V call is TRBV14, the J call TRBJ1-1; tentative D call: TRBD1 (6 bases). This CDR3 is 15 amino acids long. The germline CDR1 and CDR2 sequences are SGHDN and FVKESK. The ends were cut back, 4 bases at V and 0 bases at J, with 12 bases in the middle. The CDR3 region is CASSRSDRLNTEAFF. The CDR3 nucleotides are TGTGCCAGCAGCCGGTCGGACAGATTGAACACTGAAGCTTTCTTT.

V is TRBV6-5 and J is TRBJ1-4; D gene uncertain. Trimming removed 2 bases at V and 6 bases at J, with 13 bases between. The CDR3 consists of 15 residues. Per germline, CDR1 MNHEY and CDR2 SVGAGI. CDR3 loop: CASSYNPYGDEKLFF. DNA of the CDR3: TGTGCCAGCAGTTACAACCCCTATGGGGATGAAAAACTGTTTTTT.

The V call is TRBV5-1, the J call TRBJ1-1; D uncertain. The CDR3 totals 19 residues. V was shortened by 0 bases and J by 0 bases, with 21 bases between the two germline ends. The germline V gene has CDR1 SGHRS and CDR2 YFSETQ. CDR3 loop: CASSLGRGGEEVLNTEAFF. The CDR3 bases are TGCGCCAGCAGCTTGGGCCGAGGTGGGGAGGAGGTACTGAACACTGAAGCTTTCTTT.

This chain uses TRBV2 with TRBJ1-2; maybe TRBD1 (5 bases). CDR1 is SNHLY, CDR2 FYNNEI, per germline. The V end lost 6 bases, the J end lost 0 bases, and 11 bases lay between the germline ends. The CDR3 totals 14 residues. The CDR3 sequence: CASRERTTNYGYTF. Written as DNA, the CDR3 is TGTGCCAGCAGGGAGAGGACAACTAACTATGGCTACACCTTC.

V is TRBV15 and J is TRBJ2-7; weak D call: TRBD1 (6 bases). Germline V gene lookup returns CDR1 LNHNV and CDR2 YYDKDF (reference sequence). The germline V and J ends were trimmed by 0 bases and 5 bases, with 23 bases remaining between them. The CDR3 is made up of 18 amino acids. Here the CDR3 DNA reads TGTGCCACCAGCAGAGAGAAAAAGAGGGGGATTAAAGCGGACGAGCAGTACTTC. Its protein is CATSREKKRGIKADEQYF.

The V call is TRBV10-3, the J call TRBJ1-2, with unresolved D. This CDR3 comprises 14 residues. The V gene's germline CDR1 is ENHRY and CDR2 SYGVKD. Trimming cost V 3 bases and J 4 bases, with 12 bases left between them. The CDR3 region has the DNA TGTGCCATCAGTGAAAGCGTCTGGGGCTATGGCTACACCTTC. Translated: CAISESVWGYGYTF.

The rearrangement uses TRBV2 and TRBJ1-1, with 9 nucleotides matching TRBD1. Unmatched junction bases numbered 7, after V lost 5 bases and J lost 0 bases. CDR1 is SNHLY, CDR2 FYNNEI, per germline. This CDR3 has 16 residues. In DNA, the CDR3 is TGTGCCAGCAGTCAACAACGACAGGGGGTGAACACTGAAGCTTTCTTT. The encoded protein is CASSQQRQGVNTEAFF.

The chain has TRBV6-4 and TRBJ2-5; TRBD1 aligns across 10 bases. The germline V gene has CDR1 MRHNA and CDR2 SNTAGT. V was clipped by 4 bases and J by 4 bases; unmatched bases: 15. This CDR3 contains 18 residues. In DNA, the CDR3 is TGTGCCAGCAGTGCGCACCTCGGGACAGGGGAAAGGGGAGAGACCCAGTACTTC. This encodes CASSAHLGTGERGETQYF.

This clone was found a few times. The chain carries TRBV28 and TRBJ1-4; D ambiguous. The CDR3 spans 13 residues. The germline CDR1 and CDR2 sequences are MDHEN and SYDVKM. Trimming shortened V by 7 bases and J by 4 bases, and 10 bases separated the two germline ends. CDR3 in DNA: TGTGCCAGCATTCGGAGAAATAATGAAAAACTGTTTTTT. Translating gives CASIRRNNEKLFF.

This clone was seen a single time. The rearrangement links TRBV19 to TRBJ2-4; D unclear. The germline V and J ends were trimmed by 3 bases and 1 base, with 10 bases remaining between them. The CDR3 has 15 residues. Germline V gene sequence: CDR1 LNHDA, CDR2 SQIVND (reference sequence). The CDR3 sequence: CASSMVDGAKNIQYF. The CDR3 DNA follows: TGTGCCAGTAGTATGGTGGATGGGGCCAAAAACATTCAGTACTTC. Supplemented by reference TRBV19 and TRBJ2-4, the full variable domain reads DGGITQSPKYLFRKEGQNVTLSCEQNLNHDAMYWYRQDPGQGLRLIYYSQIVNDFQKGDIAEGYSVSREKKESFPLTVTSAQKNPTAFYLCASSMVDGAKNIQYFGAGTRLSVL.

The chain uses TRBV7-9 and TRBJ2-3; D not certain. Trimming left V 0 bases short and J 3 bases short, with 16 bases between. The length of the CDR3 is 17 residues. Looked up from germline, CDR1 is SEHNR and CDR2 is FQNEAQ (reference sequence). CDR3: CASSLALVGLGTDTQYF. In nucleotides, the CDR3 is TGTGCCAGCAGCTTAGCTCTGGTGGGATTGGGAACAGATACGCAGTATTTT.

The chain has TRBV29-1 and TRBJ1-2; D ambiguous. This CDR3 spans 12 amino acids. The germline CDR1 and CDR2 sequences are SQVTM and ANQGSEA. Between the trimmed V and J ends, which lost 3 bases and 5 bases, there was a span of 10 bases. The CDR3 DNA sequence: TGCAGCGTTGAGCCCTCGCGTTATGGCTACACCTTC. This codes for CSVEPSRYGYTF.

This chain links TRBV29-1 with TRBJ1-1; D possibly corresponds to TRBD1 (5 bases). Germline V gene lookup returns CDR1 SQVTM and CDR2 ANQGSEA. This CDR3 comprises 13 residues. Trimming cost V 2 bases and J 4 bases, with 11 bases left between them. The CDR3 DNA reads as TGCAGCGTTGAACCCCGGGGGGGCACTGAAGCTTTCTTT. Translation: CSVEPRGGTEAFF.

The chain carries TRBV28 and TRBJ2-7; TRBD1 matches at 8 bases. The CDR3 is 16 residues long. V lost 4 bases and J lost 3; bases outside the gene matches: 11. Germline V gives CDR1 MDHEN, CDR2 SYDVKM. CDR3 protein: CASSSWGLGTGYEQYV. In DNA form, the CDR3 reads TGTGCCAGCAGTTCCTGGGGTCTCGGGACAGGCTACGAGCAGTACGTC.

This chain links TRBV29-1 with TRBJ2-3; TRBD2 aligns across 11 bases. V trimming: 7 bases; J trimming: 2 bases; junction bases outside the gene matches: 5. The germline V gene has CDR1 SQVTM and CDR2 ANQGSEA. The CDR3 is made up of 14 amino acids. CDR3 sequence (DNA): TGCAGCGGCACTAGCGGGGGTTACACAGATACGCAGTATTTT. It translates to CSGTSGGYTDTQYF.

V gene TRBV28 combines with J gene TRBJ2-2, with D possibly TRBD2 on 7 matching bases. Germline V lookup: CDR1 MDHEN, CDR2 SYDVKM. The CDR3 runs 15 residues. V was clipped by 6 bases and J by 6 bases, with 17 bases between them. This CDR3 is CASSDGGAGPGELFF. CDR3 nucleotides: TGTGCCAGCAGCGATGGGGGGGCAGGTCCCGGGGAGCTGTTTTTT.

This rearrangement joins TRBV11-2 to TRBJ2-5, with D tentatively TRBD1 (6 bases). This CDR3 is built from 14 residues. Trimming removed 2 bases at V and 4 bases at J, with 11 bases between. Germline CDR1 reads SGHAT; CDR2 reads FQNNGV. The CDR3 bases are TGTGCCAGCAGCTTATCTCGAGGGGGAGAGACCCAGTACTTC. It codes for CASSLSRGGETQYF.

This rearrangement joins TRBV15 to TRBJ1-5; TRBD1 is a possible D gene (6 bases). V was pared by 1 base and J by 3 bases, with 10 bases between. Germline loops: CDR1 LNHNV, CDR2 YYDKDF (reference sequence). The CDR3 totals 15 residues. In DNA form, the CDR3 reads TGTGCCACCAGCAGAGGGACAGCCGCCAATCAGCCCCAGCATTTT. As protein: CATSRGTAANQPQHF. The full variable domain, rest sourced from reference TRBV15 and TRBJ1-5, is DAMVIQNPRYQVTQFGKPVTLSCSQTLNHNVMYWYQQKSSQAPKLLFHYYDKDFNNEADTPDNFQSRRPNTSFCFLDIRSPGLGDTAMYLCATSRGTAANQPQHFGDGTRLSIL.

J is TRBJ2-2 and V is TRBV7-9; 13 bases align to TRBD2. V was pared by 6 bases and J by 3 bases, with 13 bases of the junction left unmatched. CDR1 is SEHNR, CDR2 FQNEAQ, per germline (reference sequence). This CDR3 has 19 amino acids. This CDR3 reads CASRLGRRTSGSDTGELFF. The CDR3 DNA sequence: TGTGCCAGCAGACTTGGACGCCGGACTAGCGGGAGTGACACCGGGGAGCTGTTTTTT.

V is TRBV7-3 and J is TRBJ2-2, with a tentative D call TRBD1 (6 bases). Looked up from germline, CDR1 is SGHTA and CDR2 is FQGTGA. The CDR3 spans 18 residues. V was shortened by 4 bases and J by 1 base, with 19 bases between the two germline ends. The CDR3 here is CASSSSPGHHMNTGELFF. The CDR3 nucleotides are TGTGCCAGCAGCTCTTCTCCGGGACACCATATGAACACCGGGGAGCTGTTTTTT.